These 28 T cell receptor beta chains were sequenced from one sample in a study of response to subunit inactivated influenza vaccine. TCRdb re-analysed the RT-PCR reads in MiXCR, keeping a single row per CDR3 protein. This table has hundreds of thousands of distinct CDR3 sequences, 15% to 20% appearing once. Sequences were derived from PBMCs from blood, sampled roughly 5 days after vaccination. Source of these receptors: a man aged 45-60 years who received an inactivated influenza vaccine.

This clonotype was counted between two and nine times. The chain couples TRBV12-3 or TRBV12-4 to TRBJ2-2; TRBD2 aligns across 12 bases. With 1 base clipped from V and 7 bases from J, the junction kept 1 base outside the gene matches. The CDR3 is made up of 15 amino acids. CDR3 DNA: TGTGCCAGCAGTTTAGTGGGACTAGCGGGCGGGGAGCTGTTTTTT. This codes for CASSLVGLAGGELFF.

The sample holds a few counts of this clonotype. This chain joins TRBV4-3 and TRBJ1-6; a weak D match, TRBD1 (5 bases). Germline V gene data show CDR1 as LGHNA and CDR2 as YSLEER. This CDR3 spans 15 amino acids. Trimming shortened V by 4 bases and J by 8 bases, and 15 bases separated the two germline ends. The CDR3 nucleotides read TGCGCCAGCAGCCTAGACCGGACAAGGGATTCACCCCTCCACTTT. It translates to CASSLDRTRDSPLHF.

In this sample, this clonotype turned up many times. CDR3 in DNA: TGTGCCAGCAGCCCGGGGACAGGGAACTACGAGCAGTACTTC. As protein: CASSPGTGNYEQYF. V gene TRBV7-6 combines with J gene TRBJ2-7; 9 nucleotides agree with TRBD1. Germline lookup yields CDR1 SGHVS and CDR2 FNYEAQ. The V and J ends lost 5 bases and 3 bases, in that order; junction bases with no gene match: 5. The CDR3 is 14 amino acids.

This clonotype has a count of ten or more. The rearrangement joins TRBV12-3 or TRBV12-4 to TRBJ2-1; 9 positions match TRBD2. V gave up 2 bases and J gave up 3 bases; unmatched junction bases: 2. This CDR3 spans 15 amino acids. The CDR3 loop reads CASSLRREGYNEQFF. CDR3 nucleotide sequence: TGTGCCAGCAGTTTAAGGCGGGAGGGCTACAATGAGCAGTTCTTC.

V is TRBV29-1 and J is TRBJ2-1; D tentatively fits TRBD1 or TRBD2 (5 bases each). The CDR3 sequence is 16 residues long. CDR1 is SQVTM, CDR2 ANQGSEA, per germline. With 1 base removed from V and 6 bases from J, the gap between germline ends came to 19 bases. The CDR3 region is CSVEVGQRSGGNEQFF. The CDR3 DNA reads TGCAGCGTTGAAGTAGGGCAGCGCTCTGGGGGCAATGAGCAGTTCTTC.

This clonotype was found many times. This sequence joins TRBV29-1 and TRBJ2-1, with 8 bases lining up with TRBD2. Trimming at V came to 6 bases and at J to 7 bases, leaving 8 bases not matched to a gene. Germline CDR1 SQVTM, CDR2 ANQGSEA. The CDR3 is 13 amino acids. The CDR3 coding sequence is TGCAGCGTGGGCCTCATAGCGGGGAATGAGCAGTTCTTC. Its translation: CSVGLIAGNEQFF.

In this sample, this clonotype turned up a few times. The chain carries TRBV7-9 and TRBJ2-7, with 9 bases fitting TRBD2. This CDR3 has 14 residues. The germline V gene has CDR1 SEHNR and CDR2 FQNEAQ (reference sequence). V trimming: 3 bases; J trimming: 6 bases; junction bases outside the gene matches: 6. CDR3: CASSFQSSGTEQYF. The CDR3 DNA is TGTGCCAGCAGCTTTCAGTCTAGCGGGACCGAGCAGTACTTC.

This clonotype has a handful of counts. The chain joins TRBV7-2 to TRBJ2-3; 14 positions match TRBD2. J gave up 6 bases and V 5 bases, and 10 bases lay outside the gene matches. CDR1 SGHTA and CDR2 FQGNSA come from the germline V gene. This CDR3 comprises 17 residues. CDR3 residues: CASSQGLAGGRGDTQYF. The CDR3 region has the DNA TGTGCCAGCAGCCAAGGACTAGCGGGGGGACGTGGGGATACGCAGTATTTT.

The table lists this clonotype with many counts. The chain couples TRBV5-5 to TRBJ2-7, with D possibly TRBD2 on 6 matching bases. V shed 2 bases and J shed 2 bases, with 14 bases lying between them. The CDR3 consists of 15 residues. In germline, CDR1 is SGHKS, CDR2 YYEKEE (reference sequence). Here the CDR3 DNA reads TGTGCCAGCAGCTTTGAGGCAGGGAGGACCTACGAGCAGTACTTC. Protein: CASSFEAGRTYEQYF.

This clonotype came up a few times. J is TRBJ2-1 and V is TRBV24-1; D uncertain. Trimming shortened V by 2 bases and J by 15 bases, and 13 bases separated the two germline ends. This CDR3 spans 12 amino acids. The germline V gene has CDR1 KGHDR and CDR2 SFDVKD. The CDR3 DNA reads TGTGCCACCAGTGATTCGGACCTCATGAGGTTCTTC. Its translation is CATSDSDLMRFF.

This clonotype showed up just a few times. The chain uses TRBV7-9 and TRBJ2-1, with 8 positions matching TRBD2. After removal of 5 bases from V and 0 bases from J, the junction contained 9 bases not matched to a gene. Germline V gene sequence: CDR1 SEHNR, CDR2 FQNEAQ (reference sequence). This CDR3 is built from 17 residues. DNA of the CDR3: TGTGCCAGCAGCGTACTAGGACTAGCCCGCTCCTACAATGAGCAGTTCTTC. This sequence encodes CASSVLGLARSYNEQFF.

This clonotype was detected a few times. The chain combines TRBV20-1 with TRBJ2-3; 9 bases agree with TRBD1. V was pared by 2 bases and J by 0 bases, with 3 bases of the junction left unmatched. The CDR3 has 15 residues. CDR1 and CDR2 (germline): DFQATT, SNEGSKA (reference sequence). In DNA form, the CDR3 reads TGCAGTGCTAGACAGGACAGGGGAAGCACAGATACGCAGTATTTT. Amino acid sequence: CSARQDRGSTDTQYF.

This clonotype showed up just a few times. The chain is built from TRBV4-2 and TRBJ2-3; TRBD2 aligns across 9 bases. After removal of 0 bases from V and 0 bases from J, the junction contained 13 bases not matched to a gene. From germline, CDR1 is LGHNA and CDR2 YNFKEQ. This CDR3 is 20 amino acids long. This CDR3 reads CASSQEGPRGLAYSTDTQYF. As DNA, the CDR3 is TGTGCCAGCAGCCAAGAGGGGCCGCGGGGACTAGCCTATAGCACAGATACGCAGTATTTT.

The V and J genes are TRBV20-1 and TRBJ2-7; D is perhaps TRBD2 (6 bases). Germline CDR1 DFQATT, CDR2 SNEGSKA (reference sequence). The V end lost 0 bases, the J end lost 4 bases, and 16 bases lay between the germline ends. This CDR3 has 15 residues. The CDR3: CSARDGAGGGYEQYF. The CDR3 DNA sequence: TGCAGTGCTAGAGATGGAGCGGGTGGTGGATACGAGCAGTACTTC.

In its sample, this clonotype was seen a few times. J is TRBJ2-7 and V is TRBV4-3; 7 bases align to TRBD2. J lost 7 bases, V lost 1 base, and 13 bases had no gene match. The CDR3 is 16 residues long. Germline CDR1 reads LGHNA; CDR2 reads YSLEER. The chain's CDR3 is CASSQVGAGLGGEQYF. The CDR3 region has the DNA TGCGCCAGCAGCCAAGTCGGAGCGGGATTGGGAGGGGAGCAGTACTTC.

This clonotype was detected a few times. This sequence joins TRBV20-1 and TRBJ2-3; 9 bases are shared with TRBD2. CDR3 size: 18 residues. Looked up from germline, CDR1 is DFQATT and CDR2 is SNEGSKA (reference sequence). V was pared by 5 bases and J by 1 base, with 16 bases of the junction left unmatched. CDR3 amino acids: CSAWAGLSGSRGTDTQYF. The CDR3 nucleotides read TGCAGTGCTTGGGCCGGGCTTAGCGGGAGTAGGGGCACAGATACGCAGTATTTT.

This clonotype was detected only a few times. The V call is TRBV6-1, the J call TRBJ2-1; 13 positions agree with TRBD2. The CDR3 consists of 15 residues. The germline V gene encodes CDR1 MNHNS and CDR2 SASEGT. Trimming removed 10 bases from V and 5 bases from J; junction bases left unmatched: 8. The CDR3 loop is CATLAGGLLNNEQFF. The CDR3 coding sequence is TGTGCCACACTAGCGGGAGGGCTTCTTAACAATGAGCAGTTCTTC.

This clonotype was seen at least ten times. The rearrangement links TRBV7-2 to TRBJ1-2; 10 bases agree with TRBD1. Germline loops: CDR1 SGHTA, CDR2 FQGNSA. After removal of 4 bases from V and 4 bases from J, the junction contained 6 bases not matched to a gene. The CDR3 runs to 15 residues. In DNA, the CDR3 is TGTGCCAGCAGCTCAGGACAGGGGGTAATCTATGGCTACACCTTC. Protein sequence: CASSSGQGVIYGYTF.

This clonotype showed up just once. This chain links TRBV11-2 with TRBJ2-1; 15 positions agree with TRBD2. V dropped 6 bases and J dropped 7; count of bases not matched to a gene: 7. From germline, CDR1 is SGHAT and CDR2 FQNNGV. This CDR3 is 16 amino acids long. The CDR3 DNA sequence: TGTGCCAGCAGAGGTCCCGGGACTAGCGGGGGGAATGAGCAGTTCTTC. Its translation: CASRGPGTSGGNEQFF. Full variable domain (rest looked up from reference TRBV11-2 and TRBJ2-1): EAGVAQSPRYKIIEKRQSVAFWCNPISGHATLYWYQQILGQGPKLLIQFQNNGVVDDSQLPKDRFSAERLKGVDSTLKIQPAKLEDSAVYLCASRGPGTSGGNEQFFGPGTRLTVL.

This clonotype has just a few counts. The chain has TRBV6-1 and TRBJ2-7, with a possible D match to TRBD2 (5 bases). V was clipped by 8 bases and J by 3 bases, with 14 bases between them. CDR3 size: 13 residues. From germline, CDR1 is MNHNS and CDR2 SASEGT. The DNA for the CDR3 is TGTGCCAGCTCCGGGCGGGTGAACTACGAGCAGTACTTC. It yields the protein CASSGRVNYEQYF.

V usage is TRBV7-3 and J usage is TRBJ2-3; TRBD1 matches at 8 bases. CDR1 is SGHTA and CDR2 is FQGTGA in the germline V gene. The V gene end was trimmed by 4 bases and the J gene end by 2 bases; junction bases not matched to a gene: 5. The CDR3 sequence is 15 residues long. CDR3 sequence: CASSSRTGPTDTQYF. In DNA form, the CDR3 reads TGTGCCAGCAGCTCCAGGACAGGGCCCACAGATACGCAGTATTTT.

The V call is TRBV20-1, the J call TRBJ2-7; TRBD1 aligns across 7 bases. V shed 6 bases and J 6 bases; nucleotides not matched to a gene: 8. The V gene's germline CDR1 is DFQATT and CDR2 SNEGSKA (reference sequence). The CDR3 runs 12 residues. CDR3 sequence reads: CSALLGGGEQYF. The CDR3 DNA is TGCAGTGCCCTCCTAGGGGGCGGCGAGCAGTACTTC.

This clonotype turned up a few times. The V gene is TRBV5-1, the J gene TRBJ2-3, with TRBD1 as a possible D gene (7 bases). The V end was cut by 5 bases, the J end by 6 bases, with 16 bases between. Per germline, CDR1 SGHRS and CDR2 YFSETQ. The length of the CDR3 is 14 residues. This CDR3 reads CASRRDSFADTQYF. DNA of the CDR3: TGCGCCAGCAGGCGGGACAGCTTTGCGGATACGCAGTATTTT.

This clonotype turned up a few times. CDR3 loop: CASSFLAGGSEKLFF. For the CDR3, the DNA is TGTGCCAGCAGCTTCTTAGCAGGGGGTAGTGAAAAACTGTTTTTT. The rearrangement uses TRBV7-9 and TRBJ1-4; 7 bases are a match to TRBD1. The CDR3 is made up of 15 amino acids. Germline V gene sequence: CDR1 SEHNR, CDR2 FQNEAQ (reference sequence). The V gene end was trimmed by 3 bases and the J gene end by 7 bases; junction bases not matched to a gene: 8.

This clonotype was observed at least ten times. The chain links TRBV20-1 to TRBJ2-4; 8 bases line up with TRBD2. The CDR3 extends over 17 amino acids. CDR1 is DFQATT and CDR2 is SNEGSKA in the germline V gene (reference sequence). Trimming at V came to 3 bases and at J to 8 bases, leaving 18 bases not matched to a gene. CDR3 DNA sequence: TGCAGTGCTAGGAAAAGTTTACTAGCGGTAATTGCGGACATTCAGTACTTC. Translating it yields CSARKSLLAVIADIQYF.

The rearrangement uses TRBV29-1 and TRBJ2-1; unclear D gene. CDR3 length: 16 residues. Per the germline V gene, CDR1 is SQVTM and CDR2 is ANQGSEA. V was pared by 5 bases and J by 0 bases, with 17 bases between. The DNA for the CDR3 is TGCAGCGTTCGTGGAAGTATCTGGAGCTCCTACAATGAGCAGTTCTTC. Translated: CSVRGSIWSSYNEQFF.

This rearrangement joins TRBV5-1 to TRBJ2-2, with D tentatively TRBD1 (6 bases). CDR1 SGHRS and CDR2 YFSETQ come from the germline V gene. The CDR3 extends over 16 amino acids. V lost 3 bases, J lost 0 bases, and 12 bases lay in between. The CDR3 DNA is TGCGCCAGCAGCTATACAGGGATCGCGAACACCGGGGAGCTGTTTTTT. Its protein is CASSYTGIANTGELFF.

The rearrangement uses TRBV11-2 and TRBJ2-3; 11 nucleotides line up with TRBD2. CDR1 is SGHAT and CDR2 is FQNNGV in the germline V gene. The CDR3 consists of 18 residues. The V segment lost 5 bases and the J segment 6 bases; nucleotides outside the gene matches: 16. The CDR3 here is CASSRWGNSGGAMDTQYF. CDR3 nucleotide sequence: TGTGCCAGCAGCCGTTGGGGAAATAGCGGGGGGGCAATGGATACGCAGTATTTT.